This T cell receptor (beta chain) was retrieved from a study of tumor-infiltrating lymphocytes in primary liver carcinoma. Starting from around 510 ng of total RNA, TCR beta cDNA was produced with a primer in the constant region. Amplification in three nested multiplex PCR rounds with slightly modified ARM-PCR gave rise to TCR beta libraries. The two initial PCR rounds, about 9 cycles each, used TRBV1-TRBV30 forward and C-beta reverse primers. One entry per CDR3 protein, called by TCRdb with MiXCR from the multiplex PCR reads. The repertoire holds about 22,000 distinct CDR3 sequences, with 75% to 80% as singletons. Notes on this clonotype: Relative to the germline gene, one junction end is altered; a read error may explain this.

CDR1 is SGHAT, CDR2 FQNNGV, per germline. The CDR3 runs to 20 residues. Co-extraction yielded RNA and DNA from around 18-30 mg of unsorted bulk tissue. This chain links TRBV11-2 with TRBJ1-1, with a weak D call TRBD1 (5 bases). The source is a woman aged 25 to 39 with primary liver carcinoma and hepatitis B virus infection. Sequencing used liver tumor tissue from sampling region 1. Sample subset: tumor region T1, superior pole. CDR3: CASRAQDKGRKRWSNTEAFF. Written as DNA, the CDR3 is TGTGCCAGCAGGGCTCAGGACAAGGGGCGCAAGAGGTGGAGTAACACTGAAGCCTTCTTT.